This T cell receptor (beta chain) was retrieved from a study of radiation and T cells in renal cell carcinoma. Trimming at V came to 4 bases and at J to 8 bases, leaving 5 bases not matched to a gene. The length of the CDR3 is 13 residues. Germline CDR1 is SEHNR and CDR2 is FQNEAQ (reference sequence). Documented time point: baseline pretreatment blood. Specified treatment: 15 Gy SBRT to primary tumor, nephrectomy 4 weeks later. Sequencing used immunoSEQ multiplex PCR; TCRdb keeps in-frame clones, though not all of them. The table lists some 140,000 clones, about 88% of them singletons. The chain is built from TRBV7-9 and TRBJ1-2; TRBD1 matches 9 bases. This TCR was sampled from a woman aged 45-65 years with renal cell carcinoma. The input for sequencing was blood, taken from a patient whose treatment included radiotherapy and nephrectomy. The CDR3 coding sequence is TGTGCCAGCAGCTACAGGGGGCAAAGGGGCTACACCTTC. It codes for CASSYRGQRGYTF.